This T cell receptor (beta chain) came from a study of shared clonotypes between healthy human individuals. Study observations and caveats: Relative to their counterparts shared across all four donors, non-shared clonotypes exhibited diminished generation probabilities.

Germline CDR1 reads MNHEY; CDR2 reads SVGAGI. This CDR3 comprises 14 residues. The J segment lost 8 bases and the V segment lost 2 bases, leaving 6 bases of the junction unmatched. This clone was counted once. What it binds is unknown. Repertoires were generated with immunoSEQ multiplex PCR, while TCRdb's copy carries only in-frame clones and drops some. The sample records a few million clones, 90% to 95% being singletons. The receptor comes from a man aged 18-30 years in good health. Sample: naive CD4+ T cells sorted from blood. Subset given: CD45RA+ positively selected. The V call is TRBV6-5, the J call TRBJ2-1; 7 bases are shared with TRBD2. Here the CDR3 reads CASSYRAGAYEQFF. The DNA of the CDR3 is TGTGCCAGCAGTTACCGGGCGGGAGCATATGAGCAGTTCTTC.